This is a list of T cell receptor beta chains from one sample in a study of CD8+ T cells in alopecia areata. Profiling relied on immunoSEQ multiplex PCR, and the TCRdb table lists in-frame clones only, not all of them. The sample lists approximately 63,000 clones, approximately 58% seen once, with approximately 15% in the top ten. Sequenced material: CD8+ T cells sorted from blood, taken at week 0. The receptors come from a human donor with alopecia areata. Both conserved end residues are part of each CDR3. Fields, in order: V gene, J gene, D gene, clone size, CDR3 protein, CDR3 DNA. The D gene is left open where the match is weak. Not every row has a clone size; where given, it reads once, few, many or a size class.

v_gene: TRBV25-1
j_gene: TRBJ1-5
d_gene: .
abundance: .
CDR3aa: CASTTDSNQPQHF
CDR3nt: TGTGCCAGCACGACAGATAGCAATCAGCCCCAGCATTTT

v_gene: TRBV27
j_gene: TRBJ1-2
d_gene: .
abundance: .
CDR3aa: CASRGEWYGYTF
CDR3nt: TGTGCCTCCCGGGGGGAATGGTATGGCTACACCTTC

v_gene: TRBV19
j_gene: TRBJ2-1
d_gene: .
abundance: .
CDR3aa: CASSIVLERYSYNEQFF
CDR3nt: TGTGCCAGTAGTATAGTTCTCGAAAGGTATTCCTACAATGAGCAGTTCTTC

v_gene: TRBV29-1
j_gene: TRBJ2-1
d_gene: TRBD2
abundance: .
CDR3aa: CSVEGLAVEQFF
CDR3nt: TGCAGCGTTGAGGGACTAGCGGTTGAGCAGTTCTTC

v_gene: TRBV7-8
j_gene: TRBJ1-2
d_gene: .
abundance: few
CDR3aa: CASSLDLGGRDGYTF
CDR3nt: TGTGCCAGCAGCTTAGATTTGGGGGGGCGGGATGGCTACACCTTC

v_gene: TRBV7-2
j_gene: TRBJ2-5
d_gene: .
abundance: few
CDR3aa: CASSLGGLGTQETQYF
CDR3nt: TGTGCCAGCAGCTTAGGCGGACTGGGTACCCAAGAGACCCAGTACTTC

v_gene: TRBV5-1
j_gene: TRBJ2-1
d_gene: .
abundance: few
CDR3aa: CASSLPAGIYNEQFF
CDR3nt: TGCGCCAGCAGCTTGCCTGCGGGGATATACAATGAGCAGTTCTTC

v_gene: TRBV5-1
j_gene: TRBJ2-7
d_gene: .
abundance: once
CDR3aa: CASSEWGPYEQYF
CDR3nt: TGCGCCAGCAGCGAGTGGGGGCCCTACGAGCAGTACTTC

v_gene: TRBV2
j_gene: TRBJ1-1
d_gene: TRBD1
abundance: .
CDR3aa: CASSEAGQGYTEAFF
CDR3nt: TGTGCCAGCAGTGAAGCGGGACAGGGATACACTGAAGCTTTCTTT

v_gene: TRBV6-1
j_gene: TRBJ2-7
d_gene: .
abundance: .
CDR3aa: CASSYRVTYEQYF
CDR3nt: TGTGCCAGCTCATACAGGGTGACCTACGAGCAGTACTTC